The clone carrying this T cell receptor beta chain was found many times. Its specificity is not known. These data originate in a study of metastatic and nonmetastatic thyroid tumors. Across the whole study: Both malignant and benign thyroid patients supplied peripheral blood and tumor or nodule tissue samples, across which the repertoires of these patients were then compared.

CDR1 MNHNS and CDR2 SASEGT come from the germline V gene. The CDR3 runs to 13 residues. V was cut by 6 bases and J by 0 bases, with 5 bases left in between. Whole-study results and caveats: Significantly greater TCR beta diversity was reportedly found in malignant thyroid tumors than in benign nodules (in blood and tumor).

Among the patients, none had received any treatment before thyroid surgery. Original methodology: The study built a papillary thyroid cancer distant-metastasis classifier from CDR3 differences across clinicopathological groups. MiXCR was used by TCRdb to re-call the PCR reads. TCRdb assigned the V and J calls; the authors' analysis was not used. The table has tens of thousands of clones, 24% seen once. Specimen: tumor tissue. The chain has TRBV6-1 and TRBJ2-2, with D hard to call. The origin of this receptor is a female donor with papillary thyroid cancer or a benign thyroid nodule (not recorded which). Some clones in this sample may be carry-over from other donors' samples. The CDR3 here is CASRRSNTGELFF. The CDR3 coding sequence is TGTGCCAGCAGAAGGTCGAACACCGGGGAGCTGTTTTTT.